This is a list of T cell receptor beta chains from one sample in a study of early T cells in non-severe SARS-CoV-2 infection. TCRdb reanalysed the 5' RACE reads using MiXCR and keeps one entry per CDR3 protein. The sample consists of around 77,000 distinct CDR3 sequences, approximately 14% of them appearing once. The sample was whole blood, taken at baseline. These receptors were obtained from an adult who was a healthcare worker with PCR-confirmed SARS-CoV-2 infection or an uninfected control (not recorded which). CDR3s include the opening cysteine and the closing phenylalanine or tryptophan. The order of the fields is CDR3 protein, CDR3 DNA, V gene, D gene, J gene, clone size. The D gene is left open where the match is weak. Not all rows give a size; the values are once, few, many and, for expanded clones, a class.

CDR3 protein: CSAKDGSSTDTQYF
CDR3 DNA: TGCAGTGCCAAGGACGGTTCTAGCACAGATACGCAGTATTTT
V gene: TRBV20-1
D gene: .
J gene: TRBJ2-3
clone size: .

CDR3 protein: CASSLRGGSNTEAFF
CDR3 DNA: TGTGCCAGCAGCCTACGGGGGGGCTCGAACACTGAAGCTTTCTTT
V gene: TRBV27
D gene: .
J gene: TRBJ1-1
clone size: .

CDR3 protein: CASTSGTGGLNEQFF
CDR3 DNA: TGTGCCAGTACCTCCGGGACAGGGGGCCTCAATGAGCAGTTCTTC
V gene: TRBV19
D gene: TRBD1
J gene: TRBJ2-1
clone size: .

CDR3 protein: CATSDPRGDSSSGANVLTF
CDR3 DNA: TGTGCCACCAGTGACCCCAGGGGGGACTCCTCCTCTGGGGCCAACGTCCTGACTTTC
V gene: TRBV24-1
D gene: .
J gene: TRBJ2-6
clone size: few

CDR3 protein: CASSLSFPGEQYF
CDR3 DNA: TGTGCCAGCAGTTTATCGTTCCCGGGTGAGCAGTACTTC
V gene: TRBV28
D gene: .
J gene: TRBJ2-7
clone size: few

CDR3 protein: CSAIHPSRSNTGELFF
CDR3 DNA: TGCAGTGCTATCCACCCTTCGCGCTCGAACACCGGGGAGCTGTTTTTT
V gene: TRBV20-1
D gene: .
J gene: TRBJ2-2
clone size: few

CDR3 protein: CASSRGTGEAFF
CDR3 DNA: TGTGCCAGCAGCCGTGGAACAGGTGAAGCTTTCTTT
V gene: TRBV12-3/TRBV12-4
D gene: .
J gene: TRBJ1-1
clone size: .

CDR3 protein: CSARDIQGDYQPQHF
CDR3 DNA: TGCAGTGCTAGAGATATCCAGGGGGATTATCAGCCCCAGCATTTT
V gene: TRBV20-1
D gene: TRBD1
J gene: TRBJ1-5
clone size: .

CDR3 protein: CASRGGGNEKLFF
CDR3 DNA: TGTGCCAGCAGGGGCGGAGGAAATGAAAAACTGTTTTTT
V gene: TRBV28
D gene: .
J gene: TRBJ1-4
clone size: .

CDR3 protein: CASSYWTPGREKLFF
CDR3 DNA: TGTGCCAGCAGCTATTGGACCCCCGGACGTGAAAAACTGTTTTTT
V gene: TRBV7-9
D gene: .
J gene: TRBJ1-4
clone size: few

CDR3 protein: CASSLSRRTGVYEQYF
CDR3 DNA: TGTGCCAGCAGTTTATCCCGCCGGACAGGGGTCTACGAGCAGTACTTC
V gene: TRBV27
D gene: TRBD1
J gene: TRBJ2-7
clone size: many

CDR3 protein: CASSPRQATQYF
CDR3 DNA: TGCGCCAGCAGCCCAAGACAGGCTACGCAGTATTTT
V gene: TRBV5-1
D gene: .
J gene: TRBJ2-3
clone size: .

CDR3 protein: CASSHGTLGDEQYF
CDR3 DNA: TGCGCCAGCAGCCACGGGACTCTGGGGGACGAGCAGTACTTC
V gene: TRBV5-1
D gene: .
J gene: TRBJ2-7
clone size: .

CDR3 protein: CSAPTLGGPWQPQHF
CDR3 DNA: TGCAGTGCTCCCACCCTCGGCGGACCCTGGCAGCCCCAGCATTTT
V gene: TRBV20-1
D gene: .
J gene: TRBJ1-5
clone size: .

CDR3 protein: CASSLAAEQYF
CDR3 DNA: TGTGCCAGCAGCCTAGCCGCCGAGCAGTACTTC
V gene: TRBV3-1
D gene: .
J gene: TRBJ2-7
clone size: .

CDR3 protein: CSVEVRTVNTEAFF
CDR3 DNA: TGCAGCGTAGAGGTACGGACGGTGAACACTGAAGCTTTCTTT
V gene: TRBV29-1
D gene: .
J gene: TRBJ1-1
clone size: few

CDR3 protein: CASSRGASGIGTDTQYF
CDR3 DNA: TGTGCCAGCAGCCGAGGGGCTAGCGGGATTGGCACAGATACGCAGTATTTT
V gene: TRBV7-2
D gene: TRBD2
J gene: TRBJ2-3
clone size: .

CDR3 protein: CASSLRQVGYNEQFF
CDR3 DNA: TGTGCCAGCAGCTTAAGACAGGTGGGCTACAATGAGCAGTTCTTC
V gene: TRBV7-3
D gene: .
J gene: TRBJ2-1
clone size: many

CDR3 protein: CASSPRHTGDRHGYTF
CDR3 DNA: TGTGCCAGCAGCCCTCGTCATACAGGGGACCGACATGGCTACACCTTC
V gene: TRBV9
D gene: TRBD1
J gene: TRBJ1-2
clone size: many

CDR3 protein: CASSDSRGSPHEQYF
CDR3 DNA: TGTGCCAGCAGTGACTCCCGCGGGAGTCCCCACGAGCAGTACTTC
V gene: TRBV2
D gene: TRBD2
J gene: TRBJ2-7
clone size: .

CDR3 protein: CATSRATRVEGEKLFF
CDR3 DNA: TGTGCCACCAGCAGAGCCACCAGGGTCGAGGGAGAAAAACTGTTTTTT
V gene: TRBV15
D gene: .
J gene: TRBJ1-4
clone size: few

CDR3 protein: CASSSTYEQYF
CDR3 DNA: TGTGCCAGCAGTTCTACCTACGAGCAGTACTTC
V gene: TRBV2
D gene: .
J gene: TRBJ2-7
clone size: few

CDR3 protein: CASSPRDRVYEQYF
CDR3 DNA: TGTGCCAGCTCACCACGGGACAGGGTGTACGAGCAGTACTTC
V gene: TRBV18
D gene: TRBD1
J gene: TRBJ2-7
clone size: few

CDR3 protein: CASFLGASTDTQYF
CDR3 DNA: TGTGCCAGCTTTTTAGGGGCTAGCACAGATACGCAGTATTTT
V gene: TRBV12-3/TRBV12-4
D gene: .
J gene: TRBJ2-3
clone size: .

CDR3 protein: CASSQGSAREKLFF
CDR3 DNA: TGTGCCAGCAGCCAAGGATCCGCGAGGGAAAAACTGTTTTTT
V gene: TRBV2
D gene: .
J gene: TRBJ1-4
clone size: many

CDR3 protein: CASSRQGIDGYTF
CDR3 DNA: TGTGCCAGCTCAAGACAGGGGATTGATGGCTACACCTTC
V gene: TRBV18
D gene: TRBD1
J gene: TRBJ1-2
clone size: few

CDR3 protein: CASSLGGTIYEQYF
CDR3 DNA: TGTGCCAGCAGCTTAGGAGGGACCATTTACGAGCAGTACTTC
V gene: TRBV7-9
D gene: .
J gene: TRBJ2-7
clone size: few

CDR3 protein: CSACVLAGGLQETQYF
CDR3 DNA: TGCAGTGCTTGTGTACTAGCGGGAGGGCTCCAAGAGACCCAGTACTTC
V gene: TRBV20-1
D gene: TRBD2
J gene: TRBJ2-5
clone size: few

CDR3 protein: CASSAGTGTYEQYF
CDR3 DNA: TGTGCCAGCAGTGCCGGTACGGGTACCTACGAGCAGTACTTC
V gene: TRBV6-1
D gene: .
J gene: TRBJ2-7
clone size: few

CDR3 protein: CSAREAGAYNEQFF
CDR3 DNA: TGCAGTGCTAGAGAGGCGGGGGCTTACAATGAGCAGTTCTTC
V gene: TRBV20-1
D gene: .
J gene: TRBJ2-1
clone size: many

CDR3 protein: CASSSDLSGANVLTF
CDR3 DNA: TGTGCCAGCAGTTCTGACCTTTCCGGGGCCAACGTCCTGACTTTC
V gene: TRBV6-2/TRBV6-3
D gene: .
J gene: TRBJ2-6
clone size: many

CDR3 protein: CASSPGLASNNEQFF
CDR3 DNA: TGTGCCAGCTCACCGGGACTAGCGAGCAACAATGAGCAGTTCTTC
V gene: TRBV18
D gene: TRBD2
J gene: TRBJ2-1
clone size: few

CDR3 protein: CASGVASTDTQYF
CDR3 DNA: TGTGCCAGCGGGGTGGCTAGCACAGATACGCAGTATTTT
V gene: TRBV28
D gene: .
J gene: TRBJ2-3
clone size: few

CDR3 protein: CASSESAGVGDTQYF
CDR3 DNA: TGCGCCAGCAGTGAGTCGGCGGGAGTGGGGGATACGCAGTATTTT
V gene: TRBV10-1
D gene: TRBD2
J gene: TRBJ2-3
clone size: few

CDR3 protein: CASSSRTSTDTQYF
CDR3 DNA: TGTGCCAGCAGCTCAAGGACTAGCACAGATACGCAGTATTTT
V gene: TRBV7-2
D gene: .
J gene: TRBJ2-3
clone size: many

CDR3 protein: CASSPRRGYYEQYF
CDR3 DNA: TGTGCCAGCTCACCGAGAAGGGGGTACTACGAGCAGTACTTC
V gene: TRBV18
D gene: .
J gene: TRBJ2-7
clone size: .